This paragraph covers one TCR beta chain sequence. The participants were between roughly 18 and 90 years old and came from about two dozen US areas. Donors of Cohort 3 who recovered were those that had two negative PCRs, clearance, or symptom resolution. The record originates from a study of blood T cell repertoires in COVID-19. Study-level background: The analysed material was cDNA or gDNA that came from T cells, B-cell-depleted T cells, or PBMCs.

The data were produced by immunoSEQ multiplex PCR, yet TCRdb's version contains in-frame clones alone and is incomplete. The data contain a few hundred thousand clones, about 80% of them seen just once; the ten biggest clones take up roughly 3.1%. CDR1 is SGHRS and CDR2 is YFSETQ in the germline V gene. This CDR3 is 18 amino acids long. Trimming cost V 1 base and J 5 bases; bases outside gene matches: 15. The V gene is TRBV5-1, the J gene TRBJ1-1, with 9 bases that match TRBD1. This receptor was taken from a man aged 50 to 60 who had recovered from COVID-19. The sample comprised PBMCs or T cells enriched from blood (not recorded which). The CDR3 here is CASSLRVPGQGVITEAFF. The CDR3, as DNA: TGCGCCAGCAGCTTGCGCGTCCCGGGACAGGGCGTTATAACTGAAGCTTTCTTT.